This is a list of T cell receptor beta chains from one sample in a study of blood T cell repertoires in COVID-19. Data came from immunoSEQ multiplex PCR; TCRdb stores just in-frame clones and leaves some out. The profile shows over 200,000 clones, over 70% of them singletons. Specimen: PBMCs or T cells enriched from blood (not recorded which). Source of these receptors: a woman in her thirties who had been exposed to COVID-19. Each CDR3 is given with its conserved first and last residue. The D gene is left open where the match is weak. A clone size is listed for some rows: how often the clone was seen (once, few, many), or a class if it is expanded.

len: 16
v_gene: TRBV15
j_gene: TRBJ2-3
abundance: NA
d_gene: NA
CDR3aa: CATSSYQTDPTDTQYF
CDR3nt: TGTGCCACCAGCAGCTACCAGACAGACCCCACCGATACGCAGTATTTT

len: 15
v_gene: TRBV3-1/TRBV3-2
j_gene: TRBJ1-5
abundance: NA
d_gene: TRBD1
CDR3aa: CASSQRQGASQPQHF
CDR3nt: TGTGCCAGCAGCCAAAGACAGGGGGCCAGTCAGCCCCAGCATTTT

len: 14
v_gene: TRBV27
j_gene: TRBJ2-7
abundance: NA
d_gene: NA
CDR3aa: CASSLFAGTYEQYF
CDR3nt: TGTGCCAGCAGTTTATTCGCAGGGACCTACGAGCAGTACTTC

len: 15
v_gene: TRBV30
j_gene: TRBJ1-5
abundance: NA
d_gene: TRBD1
CDR3aa: CAWSVGTGGEQPQHF
CDR3nt: TGTGCCTGGAGTGTGGGGACAGGGGGCGAGCAGCCCCAGCATTTT

len: 11
v_gene: TRBV4-1
j_gene: TRBJ1-2
abundance: NA
d_gene: NA
CDR3aa: CASRQNYGYTF
CDR3nt: TGCGCCAGTCGACAGAACTATGGCTACACCTTC

len: 14
v_gene: TRBV5-6
j_gene: TRBJ1-2
abundance: NA
d_gene: NA
CDR3aa: CASSWVDRNYGYTF
CDR3nt: TGTGCCAGCAGCTGGGTCGACAGGAACTATGGCTACACCTTC

len: 15
v_gene: TRBV12-5
j_gene: TRBJ2-2
abundance: NA
d_gene: TRBD2
CDR3aa: CASGERTSGVGELFF
CDR3nt: TGTGCTAGTGGTGAACGGACTAGTGGGGTCGGGGAGCTGTTTTTT

len: 17
v_gene: TRBV18
j_gene: TRBJ2-2
abundance: NA
d_gene: TRBD1
CDR3aa: CASSPPMTGAGTGELFF
CDR3nt: TGTGCCAGCTCACCACCGATGACAGGGGCGGGAACCGGGGAGCTGTTTTTT

len: 16
v_gene: TRBV10-3
j_gene: TRBJ2-1
abundance: NA
d_gene: TRBD2
CDR3aa: CAISDMLAGTYNEQFF
CDR3nt: TGTGCCATCAGTGACATGCTAGCGGGTACCTACAATGAGCAGTTCTTC

len: 17
v_gene: TRBV10-3
j_gene: TRBJ2-7
abundance: NA
d_gene: TRBD2
CDR3aa: CAIRNAGTSGKAIEQYF
CDR3nt: TGTGCCATCAGGAACGCGGGGACTAGCGGGAAGGCGATCGAGCAGTACTTC

len: 12
v_gene: TRBV12-5
j_gene: TRBJ1-5
abundance: few
d_gene: NA
CDR3aa: CASGLVHGPQHF
CDR3nt: TGTGCTAGTGGTTTGGTACATGGGCCCCAGCATTTT

len: 11
v_gene: TRBV12-3/TRBV12-4
j_gene: TRBJ2-2
abundance: once
d_gene: NA
CDR3aa: CASRRDGELFF
CDR3nt: TGTGCCAGCAGGAGGGATGGGGAGCTGTTTTTT

len: 13
v_gene: TRBV5-1
j_gene: TRBJ1-1
abundance: once
d_gene: NA
CDR3aa: CASSTLGDTEAFF
CDR3nt: TGCGCCAGCAGCACCCTAGGAGACACTGAAGCTTTCTTT

len: 12
v_gene: TRBV30
j_gene: TRBJ1-2
abundance: NA
d_gene: NA
CDR3aa: CAWSVQNYGYTF
CDR3nt: TGTGCCTGGAGTGTACAGAACTATGGCTACACCTTC

len: 16
v_gene: TRBV24-1
j_gene: TRBJ2-2
abundance: NA
d_gene: TRBD1
CDR3aa: CATRDRGNANTGELFF
CDR3nt: TGTGCCACCAGGGACAGGGGTAACGCGAACACCGGGGAGCTGTTTTTT

len: 15
v_gene: TRBV5-1
j_gene: TRBJ1-2
abundance: NA
d_gene: TRBD1
CDR3aa: CASTGQGASNYGYTF
CDR3nt: TGCGCCAGCACAGGACAGGGGGCGTCTAACTATGGCTACACCTTC

len: 15
v_gene: TRBV5-1
j_gene: TRBJ2-7
abundance: NA
d_gene: TRBD1
CDR3aa: CASSSGTGGSYEQYF
CDR3nt: TGCGCCAGCAGCTCCGGGACAGGGGGCTCCTACGAGCAGTACTTC

len: 15
v_gene: TRBV9
j_gene: TRBJ2-7
abundance: NA
d_gene: NA
CDR3aa: CASSVEVGGRYEQYF
CDR3nt: TGTGCCAGCAGCGTAGAGGTTGGGGGCAGGTACGAGCAGTACTTC

len: 13
v_gene: TRBV29-1
j_gene: TRBJ2-2
abundance: NA
d_gene: NA
CDR3aa: CSVLDRPTGELFF
CDR3nt: TGCAGCGTCCTAGACAGACCCACCGGGGAGCTGTTTTTT

len: 14
v_gene: TRBV19
j_gene: TRBJ2-7
abundance: NA
d_gene: TRBD1
CDR3aa: CASSIRTGPYEQYF
CDR3nt: TGTGCCAGTAGTATACGGACAGGGCCCTACGAGCAGTACTTC

len: 14
v_gene: TRBV5-1
j_gene: TRBJ2-2
abundance: NA
d_gene: NA
CDR3aa: CASSLAQGGGELFF
CDR3nt: TGCGCCAGCAGCTTGGCTCAGGGCGGCGGGGAGCTGTTTTTT

len: 14
v_gene: TRBV5-1
j_gene: TRBJ1-6
abundance: NA
d_gene: NA
CDR3aa: CASSRGRDNSPLHF
CDR3nt: TGCGCCAGCAGCCGCGGCAGAGATAATTCACCCCTCCACTTT

len: 16
v_gene: TRBV5-4
j_gene: TRBJ1-1
abundance: NA
d_gene: NA
CDR3aa: CASSEELRGWDTEAFF
CDR3nt: TGTGCCAGCAGCGAAGAACTCAGGGGATGGGACACTGAAGCTTTCTTT

len: 14
v_gene: TRBV18
j_gene: TRBJ1-1
abundance: NA
d_gene: NA
CDR3aa: CASSLDRVNTEAFF
CDR3nt: TGTGCCAGCTCTCTCGACAGAGTCAACACTGAAGCTTTCTTT

len: 17
v_gene: TRBV3-1/TRBV3-2
j_gene: TRBJ2-3
abundance: NA
d_gene: TRBD2
CDR3aa: CASSLLSPGLKTDTQYF
CDR3nt: TGTGCCAGCAGCCTTCTCTCTCCGGGACTAAAAACAGATACGCAGTATTTT

len: 14
v_gene: TRBV5-6
j_gene: TRBJ1-2
abundance: NA
d_gene: TRBD1
CDR3aa: CASSLVAGGYGYTF
CDR3nt: TGTGCCAGCAGCTTGGTAGCAGGGGGCTACGGCTACACCTTC

len: 15
v_gene: TRBV11-3
j_gene: TRBJ1-3
abundance: NA
d_gene: NA
CDR3aa: CASSLKGGSGNTIYF
CDR3nt: TGTGCCAGCAGCTTAAAAGGGGGATCTGGAAACACCATATATTTT

len: 15
v_gene: TRBV6-5
j_gene: TRBJ2-2
abundance: NA
d_gene: NA
CDR3aa: CASSLRGTPTGELFF
CDR3nt: TGTGCCAGCAGTTTACGCGGGACTCCCACCGGGGAGCTGTTTTTT

len: 14
v_gene: TRBV11-2
j_gene: TRBJ1-2
abundance: NA
d_gene: NA
CDR3aa: CASSANRANYGYTF
CDR3nt: TGTGCCAGCAGCGCGAACAGGGCTAACTATGGCTACACCTTC

len: 15
v_gene: TRBV5-6
j_gene: TRBJ1-1
abundance: few
d_gene: TRBD1
CDR3aa: CASSPDRGENTEAFF
CDR3nt: TGTGCCAGCAGCCCAGACAGGGGAGAGAACACTGAAGCTTTCTTT

len: 14
v_gene: TRBV18
j_gene: TRBJ1-4
abundance: NA
d_gene: NA
CDR3aa: CASSPPGADEKLFF
CDR3nt: TGTGCCAGCTCACCACCGGGGGCAGATGAAAAACTGTTTTTT

len: 15
v_gene: TRBV5-4
j_gene: TRBJ2-2
abundance: NA
d_gene: NA
CDR3aa: CASTEQDLNTGELFF
CDR3nt: TGTGCCAGCACCGAACAGGATCTGAACACCGGGGAGCTGTTTTTT

len: 16
v_gene: TRBV28
j_gene: TRBJ1-2
abundance: NA
d_gene: TRBD1
CDR3aa: CASTDREGPLFYGYTF
CDR3nt: TGTGCCAGCACGGACAGGGAGGGGCCTCTCTTTTATGGCTACACCTTC

len: 17
v_gene: TRBV3-1/TRBV3-2
j_gene: TRBJ2-1
abundance: NA
d_gene: NA
CDR3aa: CASSQVINPSSYNEQFF
CDR3nt: TGTGCCAGCAGCCAAGTTATCAATCCGAGCTCCTACAATGAGCAGTTCTTC

len: 14
v_gene: TRBV5-1
j_gene: TRBJ1-2
abundance: NA
d_gene: NA
CDR3aa: CASSPLGAVEGYTF
CDR3nt: TGCGCCAGCAGCCCCCTAGGGGCCGTTGAAGGCTACACCTTC

len: 13
v_gene: TRBV11-2
j_gene: TRBJ1-2
abundance: once
d_gene: TRBD1
CDR3aa: CASRLTGSRGYTF
CDR3nt: TGTGCCAGCAGATTGACAGGGTCTAGGGGCTACACCTTC

len: 18
v_gene: TRBV19
j_gene: TRBJ2-5
abundance: NA
d_gene: TRBD2
CDR3aa: CASSIKGLAGARQETQYF
CDR3nt: TGTGCCAGTAGTATAAAAGGGCTAGCGGGAGCCAGGCAAGAGACCCAGTACTTC

len: 10
v_gene: TRBV30
j_gene: TRBJ1-1
abundance: NA
d_gene: NA
CDR3aa: CAWMEIEAFF
CDR3nt: TGTGCCTGGATGGAGATTGAAGCTTTCTTT

len: 13
v_gene: TRBV14
j_gene: TRBJ1-4
abundance: NA
d_gene: NA
CDR3aa: CASSQDWGGKLFF
CDR3nt: TGTGCCAGCAGCCAAGATTGGGGGGGAAAACTGTTTTTT

len: 13
v_gene: TRBV5-6
j_gene: TRBJ2-7
abundance: NA
d_gene: TRBD2
CDR3aa: CASSWTSAYEQYF
CDR3nt: TGTGCCAGCAGCTGGACTAGCGCTTACGAGCAGTACTTC

len: 17
v_gene: TRBV12-5
j_gene: TRBJ1-5
abundance: NA
d_gene: NA
CDR3aa: CASGLVNSGESNQPQHF
CDR3nt: TGTGCTAGTGGTTTGGTTAATTCAGGGGAGAGCAATCAGCCCCAGCATTTT